These 17 T cell receptor beta chains were sequenced from one sample in a study of cytomegalovirus exposure and HLA in healthy donors. The study ran its PCR with 60 Vbeta and 13 Jbeta primers. Only in-frame clones appear in the TCRdb table, and some are missing; sequencing was by immunoSEQ multiplex PCR. The sample yields around 190,000 clones, less than 85% seen once. The sequenced material came from PBMCs. All receptors come from a man aged 25 to 40 in good health and CMV-seropositive.

V is TRBV13 and J is TRBJ1-6; no clear D gene. CDR1 is PRHDT, CDR2 FYEKMQ, per germline (reference sequence). Trimming took off 1 base at V and 7 bases at J, with 11 bases between the two ends. The CDR3 extends over 15 amino acids. Written as DNA, the CDR3 is TGTGCCAGCAGCTTAGAGCGGATTACGAATTCACCCCTCCACTTT. Encoded protein: CASSLERITNSPLHF.

The gene calls are TRBV19 and TRBJ2-7, with D maybe TRBD1 (5 bases). The germline V gene encodes CDR1 LNHDA and CDR2 SQIVND (reference sequence). The CDR3 has 15 amino acids. V was shortened by 6 bases and J by 1 base, with 16 bases between the two germline ends. CDR3 in amino acids: CASSLTPKGSYEQYF. The DNA of the CDR3 is TGTGCCAGTAGCCTGACTCCTAAGGGGTCCTACGAGCAGTACTTC.

This clone has a handful of counts. Other DNA sequences in this specimen translate into the identical CDR3. This rearrangement joins TRBV30 to TRBJ2-5; D might be TRBD2 (5 bases). Germline V gene lookup returns CDR1 GTSNPN and CDR2 SVGIG (reference sequence). Trimming pared 1 base from V and 5 bases from J, leaving 5 bases between. This CDR3 is 11 amino acids long. DNA for the CDR3: TGTGCCTGGAGTGGAGGGGAGACCCAGTACTTC. This translates into CAWSGGETQYF.

The rearrangement joins TRBV7-9 to TRBJ2-7; TRBD1 matches at 7 bases. CDR3 length: 16 amino acids. Germline CDR1 is SEHNR and CDR2 is FQNEAQ (reference sequence). Trimming cost V 5 bases and J 2 bases; bases outside gene matches: 12. CDR3 in DNA: TGTGCCAGCAGCACCACCGACAGGGTGGGGACCTACGAGCAGTACTTC. As protein: CASSTTDRVGTYEQYF.

V is TRBV10-1 and J is TRBJ2-5; perhaps TRBD2 as D (6 bases). The DNA end is more similar to TRBJ2-7, so the J call may be wrong. The CDR3 has 18 amino acids. Germline V gene sequence: CDR1 WNHNN, CDR2 SYGVQD (reference sequence). CDR3 sequence (DNA): TGCGCCAGCAGCTACGAGACGCAGCTAGCGCTGAGCTCCTACGAGCAGTACTTC. Its protein product is CASSYETQLALSSYEQYF.

This clone was seen more than once but under ten times. The J gene is TRBJ2-5, the V gene TRBV11-3; 7 bases fit TRBD2. The junction had 8 bases not matched to a gene; V was cut back by 5 bases and J by 2 bases. Germline lookup yields CDR1 SGHNT and CDR2 YENEEA. There are 15 residues in the CDR3. The CDR3: CASSSGGREQETQYF. The CDR3 DNA is TGTGCCAGCAGCAGCGGTGGGAGGGAGCAAGAGACCCAGTACTTC.

This chain links TRBV9 with TRBJ2-3, with D maybe TRBD1 (6 bases). Germline CDR1 and CDR2: SGDLS and YYNGEE. Trimming took off 4 bases at V and 4 bases at J, with 19 bases between the two ends. The CDR3 covers 16 residues. In DNA form, the CDR3 reads TGTGCCAGCAGCACAACCTCCGGGACATACGCAGATACGCAGTATTTT. The encoded protein is CASSTTSGTYADTQYF.

The CDR3 DNA follows: TGCGCCAGCAGTCCTTCTAGGGGGGGAAATGAGCAGTACTTC. Its protein product is CASSPSRGGNEQYF. This rearrangement joins TRBV5-1 to TRBJ2-7; tentatively, D is TRBD2 (7 bases). The CDR3 has 14 amino acids. Trimming left V 5 bases short and J 7 bases short, with 19 bases between. CDR1 SGHRS and CDR2 YFSETQ come from the germline V gene. Complete variable domain (other parts from reference TRBV5-1 and TRBJ2-7): KAGVTQTPRYLIKTRGQQVTLSCSPISGHRSVSWYQQTPGQGLQFLFEYFSETQRNKGNFPGRFSGRQFSNSRSEMNVSTLELGDSALYLCASSPSRGGNEQYFGPGTRLTVT.

V gene TRBV7-8 combines with J gene TRBJ2-7; TRBD2 matches at 11 bases. The CDR3 loop spans 14 amino acids. Germline V gene lookup returns CDR1 SGHVS and CDR2 FQNEAQ. V was clipped by 2 bases and J by 4 bases; unmatched bases: 1. The CDR3 reads CASSLLAGGYEQYF. CDR3 DNA sequence: TGTGCCAGCAGCTTACTAGCGGGGGGATACGAGCAGTACTTC.

The chain joins TRBV6-1 to TRBJ2-3; 14 positions agree with TRBD2. The V gene end was trimmed by 4 bases and the J gene end by 5 bases; junction bases not matched to a gene: 5. This CDR3 has 16 amino acids. CDR1 is MNHNS, CDR2 SASEGT, per germline. Here the CDR3 DNA reads TGTGCCAGCAGTGGAGGGACTAGCGGGGGAATAGATACGCAGTATTTT. It encodes CASSGGTSGGIDTQYF.

Only one count was recorded for this clone. CDR3 residues: CAWINGGVGGYTF. CDR3 sequence (DNA): TGTGCCTGGATCAACGGCGGGGTAGGTGGCTACACCTTC. This chain uses TRBV30 with TRBJ1-2; D call uncertain. Germline CDR1 reads GTSNPN; CDR2 reads SVGIG (reference sequence). V was shortened by 4 bases and J by 7 bases, with 16 bases between the two germline ends. The CDR3 loop spans 13 amino acids.

This chain uses TRBV7-2 with TRBJ1-6, with 8 bases aligning to TRBD1. Germline assignment: CDR1 SGHTA and CDR2 FQGNSA. The CDR3 runs to 16 residues. After removal of 3 bases from V and 9 bases from J, the junction contained 10 bases not matched to a gene. CDR3 sequence reads: CASSLGPRDRSSPLHF. For the CDR3, the DNA is TGTGCCAGCAGCTTGGGACCCCGGGACAGGTCTTCACCCCTCCACTTT.

J is TRBJ2-3 and V is TRBV29-1; 13 bases line up with TRBD2. This CDR3 has 14 residues. CDR1 is SQVTM, CDR2 ANQGSEA, per germline. After removal of 6 bases from V and 5 bases from J, the junction contained 5 bases not matched to a gene. The CDR3 sequence is CSVVLAGGIDTQYF. The CDR3 DNA reads TGCAGCGTGGTACTAGCGGGAGGGATAGATACGCAGTATTTT.

This clone was detected only a few times. The gene calls are TRBV7-3 and TRBJ2-3, with unresolved D. V lost 2 bases and J 2 bases, leaving 5 bases between the germline ends. In germline, CDR1 is SGHTA, CDR2 FQGTGA. The CDR3 length is 13 residues. CDR3 region: CASSLYNTDTQYF. CDR3 DNA: TGTGCCAGCAGCTTATATAACACAGATACGCAGTATTTT.

The gene calls are TRBV9 and TRBJ2-3, with 9 bases identical to TRBD2. The germline V gene has CDR1 SGDLS and CDR2 YYNGEE. The junction had 9 bases not matched to a gene; V was cut back by 4 bases and J by 3 bases. The CDR3 length is 16 residues. CDR3 DNA: TGTGCCAGCAGCCACCCTCCGGGACTAGCAACAGATACGCAGTATTTT. It encodes CASSHPPGLATDTQYF. Together with reference TRBV9 and TRBJ2-3, the CDR3 gives the full variable domain: DSGVTQTPKHLITATGQRVTLRCSPRSGDLSVYWYQQSLDQGLQFLIQYYNGEERAKGNILERFSAQQFPDLHSELNLSSLELGDSALYFCASSHPPGLATDTQYFGPGTRLTVL.

J is TRBJ2-5 and V is TRBV11-2, with 13 bases identical to TRBD2. CDR1 and CDR2 from the germline V gene are SGHAT and FQNNGV. Losses at the gene ends were 5 bases for V and 1 base for J; bases not matched to a gene: 4. The CDR3 runs 16 residues. CDR3 sequence: CASSRRLAGGQETQYF. CDR3 DNA sequence: TGTGCCAGCAGCAGACGACTAGCGGGGGGCCAAGAGACCCAGTACTTC.

This clone has only a few counts. V gene TRBV4-1 combines with J gene TRBJ2-7; weak D call: TRBD1 (5 bases). CDR3 length: 14 residues. Trimming stripped 3 bases from V and 3 bases from J, with 12 bases between. Germline-derived CDR1 and CDR2 are MGHRA and YSYEKL. Here the CDR3 DNA reads TGCGCCAGCAGCCAGGACCAGGGATTCTACGAGCAGTACTTC. Its protein is CASSQDQGFYEQYF.